Reported below is one T cell receptor beta chain. Its antigen is unidentified. The data were obtained in a study of Ad26.COV2.S vaccination and SARS-CoV-2 variants. General study results and limits: Considerable breadth of spike-specific CD8+ and CD4+ T cell responses has reportedly been documented following vaccination.

Treatment indicated: around 19 received Ad26.COV2.S at low or high dose, single or two shots; 5 received placebo; per-sample allocation not given. Day 63 following the first vaccine or placebo injection was when the samples were taken. The protocol was immunoSEQ multiplex PCR, while the TCRdb copy is restricted to in-frame clones and leaves out a portion. There are around 320,000 clones in the sample; 70% to 90% occur only once, and approximately 2.2% lies in the top ten. Germline trimming cut 7 bases from V and 4 bases from J; bases unmatched to any gene: 3. CDR3 length: 13 residues. The germline CDR1 and CDR2 sequences are MNHEY and SVGAGI.

Specimen: peripheral blood, collected in a trial of Ad26.COV2.S vaccine versus placebo. This receptor was taken from a person between 18 and 59 years old who received the Ad26.COV2.S COVID-19 vaccine or a placebo. This sequence joins TRBV6-5 and TRBJ2-7; 11 bases agree with TRBD1. CDR3 DNA: TGTGCCAGCACCGGGACAGGGGGGTACGAGCAGTACTTC. Its translation: CASTGTGGYEQYF.